This TCR beta chain was sequenced for a study of blood T cells in healthy people across ages. The study's findings and limits: Across samples, TCR beta diversity tracked strongly with naive T cell percentage. Significant beta diversity loss was already apparent by age roughly 40, declining roughly linearly.

This clonotype came up a few times. Antigen unknown. A J-beta primer mix and a sample-barcoded 5' primer were used in a second PCR of about 7 to 12 cycles. Tagging of each cDNA molecule was performed by a template-switch adaptor with 12 random nucleotides. TCRdb used MiXCR to reprocess the 5' RACE reads, holding one entry per CDR3 protein. This table holds around 1,600,000 distinct CDR3 sequences, roughly two fifths found once. The sequence derives from a young woman in good health. The sequencing sample was made of blood.

CDR3 amino acids: CASSPTRTRHYEQYF. The CDR3, as DNA: TGTGCCAGCAGCCCCACCCGGACTAGACATTACGAGCAGTACTTC. The genes are TRBV7-2 and TRBJ2-7; 7 nucleotides align to TRBD2. With V trimmed by 5 bases and J by 4 bases, 11 bases remained unmatched. From germline, CDR1 is SGHTA and CDR2 FQGNSA. This CDR3 has 15 amino acids.